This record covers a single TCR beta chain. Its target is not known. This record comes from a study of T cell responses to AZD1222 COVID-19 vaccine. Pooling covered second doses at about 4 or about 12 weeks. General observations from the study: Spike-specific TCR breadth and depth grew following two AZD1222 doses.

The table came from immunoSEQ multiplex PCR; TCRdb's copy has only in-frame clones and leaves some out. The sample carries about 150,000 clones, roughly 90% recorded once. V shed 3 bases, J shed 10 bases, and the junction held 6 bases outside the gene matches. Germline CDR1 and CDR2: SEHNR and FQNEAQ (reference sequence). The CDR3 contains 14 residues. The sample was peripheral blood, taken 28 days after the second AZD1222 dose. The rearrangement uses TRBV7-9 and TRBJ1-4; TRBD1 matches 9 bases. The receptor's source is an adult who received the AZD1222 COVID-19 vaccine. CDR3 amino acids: CASSLGQGEGKLFF. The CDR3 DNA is TGTGCCAGCAGCTTGGGACAGGGAGAGGGAAAACTGTTTTTT. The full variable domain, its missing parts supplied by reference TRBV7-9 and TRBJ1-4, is DTGVSQNPRHKITKRGQNVTFRCDPISEHNRLYWYRQTLGQGPEFLTYFQNEAQLEKSRLLSDRFSAERPKGSFSTLEIQRTEQGDSAMYLCASSLGQGEGKLFFGSGTQLSVL.